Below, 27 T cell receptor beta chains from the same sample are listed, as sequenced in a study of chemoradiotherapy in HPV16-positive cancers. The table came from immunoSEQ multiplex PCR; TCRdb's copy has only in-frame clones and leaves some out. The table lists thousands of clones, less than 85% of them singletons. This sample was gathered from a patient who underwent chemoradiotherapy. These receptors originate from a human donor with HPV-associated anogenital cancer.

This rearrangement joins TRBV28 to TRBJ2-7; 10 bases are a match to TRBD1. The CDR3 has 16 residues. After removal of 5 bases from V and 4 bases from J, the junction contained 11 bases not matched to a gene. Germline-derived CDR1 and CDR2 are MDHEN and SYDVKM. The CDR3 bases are TGTGCCAGCAGTCGCGCCTCGGGACAGGGGTCTTACGAGCAGTACTTC. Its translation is CASSRASGQGSYEQYF.

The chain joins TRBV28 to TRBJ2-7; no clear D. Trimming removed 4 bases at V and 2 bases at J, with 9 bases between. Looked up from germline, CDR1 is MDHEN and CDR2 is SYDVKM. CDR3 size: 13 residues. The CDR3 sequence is CASSSTATYEQYF. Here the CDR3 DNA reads TGTGCCAGCAGTTCGACGGCTACCTACGAGCAGTACTTC.

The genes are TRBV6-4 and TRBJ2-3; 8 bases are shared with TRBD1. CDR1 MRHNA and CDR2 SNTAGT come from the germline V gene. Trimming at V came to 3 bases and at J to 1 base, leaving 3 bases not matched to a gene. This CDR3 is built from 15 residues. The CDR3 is CASSEETGGTDTQYF. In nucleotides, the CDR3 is TGTGCCAGCAGTGAGGAGACAGGGGGCACAGATACGCAGTATTTT.

The CDR3 nucleotides read TGCGCCAGCAGCCAAGATTATCCCCGGGGCTACACCTTC. Its protein is CASSQDYPRGYTF. This chain joins TRBV4-3 and TRBJ1-2, with D uncertain. This CDR3 spans 13 amino acids. The V gene lost 0 bases and the J gene lost 8 bases, with 10 bases spanning the gap. CDR1 is LGHNA, CDR2 YSLEER, per germline.

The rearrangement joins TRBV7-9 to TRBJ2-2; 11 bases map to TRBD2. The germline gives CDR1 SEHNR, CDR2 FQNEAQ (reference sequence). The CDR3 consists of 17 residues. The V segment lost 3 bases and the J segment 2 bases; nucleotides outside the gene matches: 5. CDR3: CASSFPGLADNTGELFF. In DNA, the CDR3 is TGTGCCAGCAGCTTCCCGGGACTAGCGGATAACACCGGGGAGCTGTTTTTT. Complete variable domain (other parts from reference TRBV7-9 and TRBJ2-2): DTGVSQNPRHKITKRGQNVTFRCDPISEHNRLYWYRQTLGQGPEFLTYFQNEAQLEKSRLLSDRFSAERPKGSFSTLEIQRTEQGDSAMYLCASSFPGLADNTGELFFGEGSRLTVL.

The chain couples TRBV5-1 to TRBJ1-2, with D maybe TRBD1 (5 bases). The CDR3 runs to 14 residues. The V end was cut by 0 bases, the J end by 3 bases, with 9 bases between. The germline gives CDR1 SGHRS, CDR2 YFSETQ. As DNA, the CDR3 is TGCGCCAGCAGCTTGGTGGGACGAGACTATGGCTACACCTTC. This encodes CASSLVGRDYGYTF.

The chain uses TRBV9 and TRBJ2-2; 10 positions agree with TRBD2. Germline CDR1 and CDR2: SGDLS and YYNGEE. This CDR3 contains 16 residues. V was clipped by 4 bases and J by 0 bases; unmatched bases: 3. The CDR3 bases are TGTGCCAGCAGCCCCGGACTAGCGGCGAACACCGGGGAGCTGTTTTTT. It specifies CASSPGLAANTGELFF.

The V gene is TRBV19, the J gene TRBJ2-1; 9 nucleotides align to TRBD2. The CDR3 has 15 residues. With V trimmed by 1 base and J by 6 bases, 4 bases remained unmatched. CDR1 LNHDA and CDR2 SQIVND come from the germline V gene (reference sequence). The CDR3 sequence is CASSIGLSGSNEQFF. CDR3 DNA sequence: TGTGCCAGTAGTATAGGTCTTAGCGGGAGCAATGAGCAGTTCTTC.

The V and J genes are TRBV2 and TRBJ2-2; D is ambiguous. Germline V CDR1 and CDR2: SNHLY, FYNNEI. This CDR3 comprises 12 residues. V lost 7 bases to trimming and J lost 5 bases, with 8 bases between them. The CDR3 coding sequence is TGTGCCAGCAAGGGTGTTACCGGGGAGCTGTTTTTT. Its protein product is CASKGVTGELFF.

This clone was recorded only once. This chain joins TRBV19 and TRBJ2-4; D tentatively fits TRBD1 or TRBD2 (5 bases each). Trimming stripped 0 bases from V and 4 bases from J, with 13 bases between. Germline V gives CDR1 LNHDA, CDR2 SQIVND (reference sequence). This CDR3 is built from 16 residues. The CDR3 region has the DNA TGTGCCAGTAGTATAGAGGGGCGACGGGGTAAAAACATTCAGTACTTC. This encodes CASSIEGRRGKNIQYF.

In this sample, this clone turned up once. CDR3 in DNA: TGTGCCAGTAGTAGGGGAGGGGGCAACACTGAAGCTTTCTTT. It encodes CASSRGGGNTEAFF. The chain uses TRBV19 and TRBJ1-1; the match to TRBD1 covers 7 bases. The length of the CDR3 is 14 residues. Germline loops: CDR1 LNHDA, CDR2 SQIVND (reference sequence). Trimming took 4 bases from V and 2 from J; bases not matched to a gene: 4.

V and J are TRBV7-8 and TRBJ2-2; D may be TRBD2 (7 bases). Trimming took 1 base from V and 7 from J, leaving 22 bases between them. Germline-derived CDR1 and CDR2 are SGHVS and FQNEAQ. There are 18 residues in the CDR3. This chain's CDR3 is CASSLVGGGLGPVGELFF. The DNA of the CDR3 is TGTGCCAGCAGCTTAGTGGGGGGCGGACTAGGTCCCGTCGGGGAGCTGTTTTTT.

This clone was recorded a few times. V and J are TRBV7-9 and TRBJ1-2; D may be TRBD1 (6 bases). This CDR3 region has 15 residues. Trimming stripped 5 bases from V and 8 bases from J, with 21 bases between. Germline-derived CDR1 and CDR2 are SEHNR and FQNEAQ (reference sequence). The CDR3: CASSPDSQGPKGYTF. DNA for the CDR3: TGTGCCAGCAGCCCCGACTCACAGGGCCCTAAGGGCTACACCTTC.

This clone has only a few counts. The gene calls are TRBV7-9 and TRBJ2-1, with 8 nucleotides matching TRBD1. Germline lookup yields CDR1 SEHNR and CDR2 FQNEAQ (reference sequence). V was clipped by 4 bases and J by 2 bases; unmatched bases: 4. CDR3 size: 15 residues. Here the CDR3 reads CASSSPGQAYNEQFF. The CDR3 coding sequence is TGTGCCAGCAGCTCTCCGGGACAGGCCTACAATGAGCAGTTCTTC.

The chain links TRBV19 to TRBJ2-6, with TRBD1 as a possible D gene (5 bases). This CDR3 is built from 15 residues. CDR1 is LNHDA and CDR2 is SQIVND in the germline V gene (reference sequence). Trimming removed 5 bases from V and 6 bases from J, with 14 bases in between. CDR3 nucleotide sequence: TGTGCCAGTAGTTGGACATCCCTGGAGGCCAACGTCCTGACTTTC. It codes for CASSWTSLEANVLTF. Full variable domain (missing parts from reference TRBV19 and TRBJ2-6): DGGITQSPKYLFRKEGQNVTLSCEQNLNHDAMYWYRQDPGQGLRLIYYSQIVNDFQKGDIAEGYSVSREKKESFPLTVTSAQKNPTAFYLCASSWTSLEANVLTFGAGSRLTVL.

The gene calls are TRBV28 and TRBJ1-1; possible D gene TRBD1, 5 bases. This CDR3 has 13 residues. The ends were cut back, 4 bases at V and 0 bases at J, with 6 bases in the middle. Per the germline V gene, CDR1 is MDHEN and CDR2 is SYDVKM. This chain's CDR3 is CASSWGVNTEAFF. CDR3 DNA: TGTGCCAGCAGTTGGGGGGTGAACACTGAAGCTTTCTTT. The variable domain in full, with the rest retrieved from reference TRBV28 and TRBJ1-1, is DVKVTQSSRYLVKRTGEKVFLECVQDMDHENMFWYRQDPGLGLRLIYFSYDVKMKEKGDIPEGYSVSREKKERFSLILESASTNQTSMYLCASSWGVNTEAFFGQGTRLTVV.

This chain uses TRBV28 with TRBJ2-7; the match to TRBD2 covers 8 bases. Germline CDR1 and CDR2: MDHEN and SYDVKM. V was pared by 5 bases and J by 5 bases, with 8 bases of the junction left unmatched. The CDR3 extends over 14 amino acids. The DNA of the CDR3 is TGTGCCAGCAGTGGGGGAGCGGGAGACCACGAGCAGTACTTC. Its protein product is CASSGGAGDHEQYF.

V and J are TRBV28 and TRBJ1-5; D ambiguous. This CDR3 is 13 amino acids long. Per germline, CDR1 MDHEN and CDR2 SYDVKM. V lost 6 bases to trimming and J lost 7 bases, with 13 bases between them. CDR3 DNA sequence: TGTGCCAGCAGGGCCTCGGAATGGCAGCCCCAGCATTTT. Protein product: CASRASEWQPQHF.

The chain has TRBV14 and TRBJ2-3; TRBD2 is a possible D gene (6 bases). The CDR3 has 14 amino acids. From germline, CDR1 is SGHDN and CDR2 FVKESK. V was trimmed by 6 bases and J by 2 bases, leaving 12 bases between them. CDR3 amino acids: CASRKRLVTDTQYF. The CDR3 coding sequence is TGTGCCAGCAGGAAGAGACTAGTCACAGATACGCAGTATTTT.

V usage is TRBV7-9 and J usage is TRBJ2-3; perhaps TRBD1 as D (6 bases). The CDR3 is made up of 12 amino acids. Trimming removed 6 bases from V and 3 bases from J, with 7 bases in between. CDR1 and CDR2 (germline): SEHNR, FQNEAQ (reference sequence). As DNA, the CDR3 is TGTGCCAGCAGTACAGGGACAGATACGCAGTATTTT. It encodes CASSTGTDTQYF.

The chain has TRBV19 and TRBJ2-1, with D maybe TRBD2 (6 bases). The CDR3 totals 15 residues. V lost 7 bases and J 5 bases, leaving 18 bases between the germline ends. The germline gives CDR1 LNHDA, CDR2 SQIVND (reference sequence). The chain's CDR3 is CASKSWRDKDNEQFF. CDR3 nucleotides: TGTGCCAGTAAGAGTTGGCGGGATAAGGACAATGAGCAGTTCTTC.

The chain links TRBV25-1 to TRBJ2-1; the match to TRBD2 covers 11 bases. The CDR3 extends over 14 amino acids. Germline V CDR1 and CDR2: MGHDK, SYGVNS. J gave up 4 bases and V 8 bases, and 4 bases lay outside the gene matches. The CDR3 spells CASSGLAAYNEQFF. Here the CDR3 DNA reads TGTGCCAGCTCGGGACTAGCGGCATACAATGAGCAGTTCTTC.

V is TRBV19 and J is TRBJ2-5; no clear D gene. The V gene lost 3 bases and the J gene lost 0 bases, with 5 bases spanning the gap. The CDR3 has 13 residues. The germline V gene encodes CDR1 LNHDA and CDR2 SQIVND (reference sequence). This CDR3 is CASSIRYQETQYF. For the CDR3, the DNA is TGTGCCAGTAGTATCCGGTACCAAGAGACCCAGTACTTC. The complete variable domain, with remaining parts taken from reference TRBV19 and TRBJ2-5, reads DGGITQSPKYLFRKEGQNVTLSCEQNLNHDAMYWYRQDPGQGLRLIYYSQIVNDFQKGDIAEGYSVSREKKESFPLTVTSAQKNPTAFYLCASSIRYQETQYFGPGTRLLVL.

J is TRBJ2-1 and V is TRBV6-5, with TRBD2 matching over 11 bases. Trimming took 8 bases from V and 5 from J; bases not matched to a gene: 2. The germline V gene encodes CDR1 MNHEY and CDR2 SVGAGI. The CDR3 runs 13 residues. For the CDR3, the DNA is TGTGCCAGCGGGACTAGCGGTAACAATGAGCAGTTCTTC. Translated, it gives CASGTSGNNEQFF.

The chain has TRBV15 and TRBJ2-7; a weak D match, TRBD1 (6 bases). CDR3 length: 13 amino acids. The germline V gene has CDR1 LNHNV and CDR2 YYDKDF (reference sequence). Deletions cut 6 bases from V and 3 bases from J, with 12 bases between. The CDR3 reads CATSVDRGYEQYF. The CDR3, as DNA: TGTGCCACCAGTGTGGACAGAGGCTACGAGCAGTACTTC.

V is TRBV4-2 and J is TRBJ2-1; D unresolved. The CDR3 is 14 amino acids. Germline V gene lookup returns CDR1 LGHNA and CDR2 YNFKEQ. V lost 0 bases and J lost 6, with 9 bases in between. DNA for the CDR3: TGTGCCAGCAGCCAAGATCCTGCGACCAATGAGCAGTTCTTC. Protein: CASSQDPATNEQFF.

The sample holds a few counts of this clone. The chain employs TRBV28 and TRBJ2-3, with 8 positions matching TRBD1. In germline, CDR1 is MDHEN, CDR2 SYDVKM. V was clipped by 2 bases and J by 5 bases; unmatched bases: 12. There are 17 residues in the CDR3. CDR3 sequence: CASSLAGAGGGGDTQYF. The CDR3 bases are TGTGCCAGCAGTTTAGCTGGGGCAGGGGGCGGAGGAGATACGCAGTATTTT.